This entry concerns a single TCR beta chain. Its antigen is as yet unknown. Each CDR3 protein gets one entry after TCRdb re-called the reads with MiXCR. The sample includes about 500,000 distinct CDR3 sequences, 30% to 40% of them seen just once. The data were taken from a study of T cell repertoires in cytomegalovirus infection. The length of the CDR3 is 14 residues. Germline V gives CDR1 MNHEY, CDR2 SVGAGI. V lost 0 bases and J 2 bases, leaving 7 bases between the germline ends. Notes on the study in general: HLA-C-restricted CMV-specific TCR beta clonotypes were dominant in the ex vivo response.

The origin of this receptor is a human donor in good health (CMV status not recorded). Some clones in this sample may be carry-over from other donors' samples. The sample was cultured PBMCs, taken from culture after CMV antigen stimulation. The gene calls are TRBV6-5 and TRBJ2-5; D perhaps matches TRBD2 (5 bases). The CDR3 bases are TGTGCCAGCAGTTACTCGCGGGTTCAAGAGACCCAGTACTTC. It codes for CASSYSRVQETQYF.